This T cell receptor beta chain was obtained from a study of neoadjuvant nivolumab and ipilimumab in lung cancer. Whole-study findings and limits: Only two of four nivolumab-treated tumors gained richness and clonality by surgery. TCR sequencing covered a small number of samples.

The assay was immunoSEQ multiplex PCR, and TCRdb's table has in-frame clones only and misses some. The table shows 25,000 to 35,000 clones, with roughly nine tenths occurring only once. A remark on this clone: Its antigen is undetermined.

The sequenced sample was peripheral blood, obtained after neoadjuvant nivolumab, alone or with ipilimumab, at or shortly before surgery. This clonotype was obtained from an adult with non-small cell lung cancer.

CDR3 region: CSVDPGSQGNVLTF. The CDR3 coding sequence is TGCAGCGTTGACCCGGGGTCTCAGGGCAACGTCCTGACTTTC. The gene calls are TRBV29-1 and TRBJ2-6; D may correspond to TRBD1 or TRBD2 (5 bases each). The CDR3 is made up of 14 amino acids. CDR1 is SQVTM and CDR2 is ANQGSEA in the germline V gene. The V and J ends lost 3 bases and 9 bases respectively, with 15 bases between them.